This T cell receptor (beta chain) was sequenced during a study of T cell responses to AZD1222 COVID-19 vaccine. Study at large: Both about-4-week and about-12-week second-dose recipients were combined. Findings of the study overall: Seropositive at baseline were only a handful of AZD1222 recipients. Vaccine-associated CD4 TCRs ranged over spike, dominating at 160-218 and 743-854. After two AZD1222 doses, spike-specific TCR breadth and depth rose versus day 0.

This table comes from immunoSEQ multiplex PCR, and its TCRdb copy is limited to in-frame clones, with some not included. The sample gives some 120,000 clones, more than 70% of which show up once; less than 15% is in the top ten. The CDR3 runs to 15 residues. Germline values: CDR1 SGDLS, CDR2 YYNGEE. Trimming removed 5 bases at V and 0 bases at J, with 14 bases between. This clone was seen once. Its specificity is unknown. Sequencing was performed on peripheral blood, taken on day 0 of AZD1222 vaccination. V is TRBV9 and J is TRBJ1-1; D perhaps matches TRBD1 (6 bases). The sequence derives from an adult in good health. The CDR3 DNA reads as TGTGCCAGCAGTCTGGGGGCAGGGATGAACACTGAAGCTTTCTTT. It translates to CASSLGAGMNTEAFF.